The 29 T cell receptor beta chains below come from one sample, sequenced in a study of shared clonotypes between healthy human individuals. The method was immunoSEQ multiplex PCR; TCRdb's version includes in-frame clones alone and lacks a portion of them. The table has around 700,000 clones, roughly 78% seen once; the top ten hold about 2%. The specimen sequenced was memory CD4+ T cells sorted from blood. The subset denotes: CD45RA-negative fraction. The receptor source for this set is a woman between 25 and 40 years old in good health.

The chain is built from TRBV9 and TRBJ2-1; D may be TRBD1 or TRBD2 (5 bases each). Trimming took 0 bases from V and 7 from J, leaving 14 bases between them. The CDR3 consists of 15 residues. Germline CDR1 and CDR2: SGDLS and YYNGEE. The CDR3 region has the DNA TGTGCCAGCAGCGTAGCTACGGGGCAGGTAAATGAGCAGTTCTTC. Amino acid sequence: CASSVATGQVNEQFF.

The chain couples TRBV5-1 to TRBJ2-7; 7 nucleotides match TRBD1. Germline V CDR1 and CDR2: SGHRS, YFSETQ. V gave up 4 bases and J gave up 6 bases; unmatched junction bases: 10. The CDR3 contains 14 residues. In DNA form, the CDR3 reads TGCGCCAGCAGCATCGACAGGGTTTATGGCGAGCAGTACTTC. Protein product: CASSIDRVYGEQYF.

This clone was seen a few times. The rearrangement links TRBV4-1 to TRBJ2-3; 13 positions match TRBD2. Germline lookup yields CDR1 MGHRA and CDR2 YSYEKL. Trimming removed 0 bases from V and 2 bases from J; junction bases left unmatched: 11. CDR3 length equals 20 residues. The CDR3 DNA follows: TGCGCCAGCAGCCAAGATAAGGGACTAGCGGGAACCCCTTTCACAGATACGCAGTATTTT. It specifies CASSQDKGLAGTPFTDTQYF.

This clone appeared once. CDR3 nucleotide sequence: TGTGCCAGCACTCCCCTAGGGGCAGGGAATAGCAATCAGCCCCAGCATTTT. It specifies CASTPLGAGNSNQPQHF. V is TRBV28 and J is TRBJ1-5, with D maybe TRBD1 (5 bases). Germline V lookup: CDR1 MDHEN, CDR2 SYDVKM. CDR3 size: 17 residues. V lost 7 bases and J 0 bases, leaving 19 bases between the germline ends. The variable domain in full, with the rest retrieved from reference TRBV28 and TRBJ1-5, is DVKVTQSSRYLVKRTGEKVFLECVQDMDHENMFWYRQDPGLGLRLIYFSYDVKMKEKGDIPEGYSVSREKKERFSLILESASTNQTSMYLCASTPLGAGNSNQPQHFGDGTRLSIL.

This sequence joins TRBV29-1 and TRBJ1-2; D may be TRBD1 (6 bases). Germline CDR1 and CDR2: SQVTM and ANQGSEA. V lost 4 bases and J lost 6, with 18 bases in between. The CDR3 is 14 amino acids. This CDR3 is CSVVLRDIRDGYTF. In DNA form, the CDR3 reads TGCAGCGTTGTATTGAGGGACATAAGAGATGGCTACACCTTC.

This chain uses TRBV4-2 with TRBJ2-7; D tentatively fits TRBD1 or TRBD2 (5 bases each). The CDR3 sequence is 16 residues long. CDR1 and CDR2 from the germline V gene are LGHNA and YNFKEQ. Trimming shortened V by 3 bases and J by 5 bases, and 20 bases separated the two germline ends. The CDR3 region is CASSHSGKGVDHEQYF. DNA of the CDR3: TGTGCCAGCAGCCACAGCGGCAAAGGGGTCGATCACGAGCAGTACTTC.

The rearrangement joins TRBV25-1 to TRBJ1-1; TRBD1 might be the D (5 bases). Trimming took off 1 base at V and 5 bases at J, with 11 bases between the two ends. The CDR3 sequence is 14 residues long. Germline V gene data show CDR1 as MGHDK and CDR2 as SYGVNS. The chain's CDR3 is CASSESPGSTEAFF. CDR3 coding DNA: TGTGCCAGCAGTGAATCCCCAGGGAGTACTGAAGCTTTCTTT.

The chain combines TRBV18 with TRBJ2-1; D may be TRBD1 or TRBD2 (5 bases each). The CDR3 has 14 residues. V was cut by 6 bases and J by 8 bases, with 17 bases left in between. The V gene's germline CDR1 is KGHSH and CDR2 LQKENI. CDR3 nucleotide sequence: TGTGCCAGCTCTGACCAATGGGGGAGAGATGAGCAGTTCTTC. This sequence encodes CASSDQWGRDEQFF.

The V gene is TRBV11-3, the J gene TRBJ2-1, with a tentative D call TRBD1 (6 bases). V dropped 5 bases and J dropped 4 bases, with 18 bases sitting between them. Germline V gives CDR1 SGHNT, CDR2 YENEEA. The CDR3 runs to 16 residues. CDR3 protein: CASSPTTGPLYNEQFF. The CDR3 DNA reads as TGTGCCAGCAGCCCTACCACAGGGCCCCTTTACAATGAGCAGTTCTTC.

The chain recombines TRBV6-4 with TRBJ2-2; D is perhaps TRBD2 (5 bases). V lost 6 bases to trimming and J lost 5 bases, with 7 bases between them. The CDR3 is made up of 12 amino acids. The V gene's germline CDR1 is MRHNA and CDR2 SNTAGT. CDR3 nucleotides: TGTGCCAGCAGCGGGAAGACCGGGGAGCTGTTTTTT. Protein product: CASSGKTGELFF.

This chain links TRBV7-9 with TRBJ2-2; 8 bases map to TRBD1. J was trimmed by 5 bases and V by 5 bases; bases with no gene match: 10. The CDR3 loop spans 16 amino acids. Germline-derived CDR1 and CDR2 are SEHNR and FQNEAQ (reference sequence). The CDR3, as DNA: TGTGCCAGCAGCATGGGGACAGGATTTTGGACCGGGGAGCTGTTTTTT. Translated: CASSMGTGFWTGELFF.

The V call is TRBV20-1, the J call TRBJ2-7; the D is unclear. The ends were cut back, 3 bases at V and 9 bases at J, with 12 bases in the middle. Germline CDR1 reads DFQATT; CDR2 reads SNEGSKA (reference sequence). CDR3 length equals 11 residues. This chain's CDR3 is CSARVSTAQYF. Here the CDR3 DNA reads TGCAGTGCTAGGGTCAGTACGGCGCAGTACTTC.

This chain uses TRBV5-1 with TRBJ2-2; perhaps TRBD2 as D (6 bases). V dropped 0 bases and J dropped 4 bases, with 13 bases sitting between them. The germline CDR1 and CDR2 sequences are SGHRS and YFSETQ. This CDR3 spans 16 amino acids. For the CDR3, the DNA is TGCGCCAGCAGCTTGGCCCTGCGGGATGGCACCGGGGAGCTGTTTTTT. Its translation is CASSLALRDGTGELFF.

This clone was seen at least ten times. The chain recombines TRBV6-1 with TRBJ2-7, with unresolved D. The CDR3 covers 13 residues. Trimming took 2 bases from V and 6 from J, leaving 11 bases between them. In germline, CDR1 is MNHNS, CDR2 SASEGT. The CDR3 nucleotides are TGTGCCAGCAGTGAACCTTACCGCGGCGAGCAGTACTTC. Translation gives CASSEPYRGEQYF.

The V call is TRBV28, the J call TRBJ2-3, with D perhaps matching TRBD2 (5 bases). Looked up from germline, CDR1 is MDHEN and CDR2 is SYDVKM. There are 16 residues in the CDR3. V was pared by 3 bases and J by 4 bases, with 17 bases between. CDR3 coding DNA: TGTGCCAGCAGTTTGCTCGCCTCACTAGGGCCAGATACGCAGTATTTT. Protein sequence: CASSLLASLGPDTQYF.

This clone showed up just a few times. The sample has other DNA sequences that encode this CDR3 too. J is TRBJ2-7 and V is TRBV30; TRBD2 is a possible D gene (5 bases). The CDR3 is made up of 12 amino acids. CDR1 is GTSNPN and CDR2 is SVGIG in the germline V gene (reference sequence). V lost 0 bases and J 6 bases, leaving 9 bases between the germline ends. As DNA, the CDR3 is TGTGCCTGGAGTGTACGAGGGCGCGAGCAGTACTTC. As protein: CAWSVRGREQYF.

J is TRBJ1-2 and V is TRBV5-4; D remains ambiguous. Germline CDR1 is SGHNT and CDR2 is YYREEE (reference sequence). V dropped 4 bases and J dropped 2 bases, with 12 bases sitting between them. This CDR3 has 14 residues. CDR3 loop: CASSRAGFNYGYTF. The CDR3, as DNA: TGTGCCAGCAGCCGAGCGGGATTCAACTATGGCTACACCTTC.

Points on this clone: Other DNA sequences in this specimen translate into the identical CDR3. The chain couples TRBV2 to TRBJ1-5, with 9 bases matching TRBD1. This CDR3 spans 14 amino acids. The trim removed 6 bases at V and 7 bases at J, leaving 7 bases unmatched. The germline V gene has CDR1 SNHLY and CDR2 FYNNEI. The CDR3 protein is CASRPQGAGQPQHF. The CDR3 coding sequence is TGTGCCAGCAGGCCACAGGGGGCTGGCCAGCCCCAGCATTTT.

DNA for the CDR3: TGTGCCAGCAGTAAAAACCAGGGCATGAACACTGAAGCTTTCTTT. Its protein is CASSKNQGMNTEAFF. The chain links TRBV6-6 to TRBJ1-1, with a weak D call TRBD1 (5 bases). The CDR3 consists of 15 residues. From germline, CDR1 is MNHNY and CDR2 SVGAGI (reference sequence). Trimming removed 5 bases at V and 0 bases at J, with 13 bases between.

The chain joins TRBV18 to TRBJ1-2, with D tentatively TRBD1 (5 bases). The V and J ends lost 2 bases and 4 bases respectively, with 11 bases between them. Germline-derived CDR1 and CDR2 are KGHSH and LQKENI. This CDR3 region has 14 residues. In DNA form, the CDR3 reads TGTGCCAGCTCACCAGGGACCGGACCCTATGGCTACACCTTC. This sequence encodes CASSPGTGPYGYTF.

This chain joins TRBV28 and TRBJ2-3; 10 nucleotides line up with TRBD1. The CDR3 sequence is 16 residues long. Per the germline V gene, CDR1 is MDHEN and CDR2 is SYDVKM. The V and J ends lost 5 bases and 4 bases, in that order; junction bases with no gene match: 9. In DNA form, the CDR3 reads TGTGCCAGCAGTCCCCCGAGACAGGGGGCAGCAGATACGCAGTATTTT. This sequence encodes CASSPPRQGAADTQYF.

The chain recombines TRBV2 with TRBJ1-1, with TRBD1 matching over 8 bases. Per germline, CDR1 SNHLY and CDR2 FYNNEI. The CDR3 length is 14 residues. Trimming took 3 bases from V and 3 from J; bases not matched to a gene: 3. The CDR3 spells CASSDLGQDTEAFF. The CDR3 DNA sequence: TGTGCCAGCAGTGATTTGGGACAGGACACTGAAGCTTTCTTT.

V and J are TRBV7-2 and TRBJ1-2; D unclear. The CDR3 extends over 12 amino acids. V lost 1 base to trimming and J lost 4 bases, with 4 bases between them. Per the germline V gene, CDR1 is SGHTA and CDR2 is FQGNSA. The CDR3 coding sequence is TGTGCCAGCAGCTTAGTTTCCTATGGCTACACCTTC. This gives the protein CASSLVSYGYTF.

The chain uses TRBV18 and TRBJ2-3, with D unresolved. The CDR3 contains 13 residues. Germline-derived CDR1 and CDR2 are KGHSH and LQKENI. V was pared by 2 bases and J by 8 bases, with 11 bases between. The CDR3 DNA reads as TGTGCCAGCTCACCATTTCCGGCGAGTACGCAGTATTTT. Translated: CASSPFPASTQYF.

V is TRBV6-4 and J is TRBJ2-1; D is perhaps TRBD2 (6 bases). The V end was cut by 5 bases, the J end by 9 bases, with 17 bases between. Germline lookup yields CDR1 MRHNA and CDR2 SNTAGT. This CDR3 has 14 amino acids. The CDR3 here is CASSLSGPWGEQFF. The CDR3 nucleotides read TGTGCCAGCAGTCTTAGCGGACCCTGGGGTGAGCAGTTCTTC.

The chain carries TRBV7-7 and TRBJ2-2; D gene unclear. Trimming pared 1 base from V and 1 base from J, leaving 4 bases between. Germline assignment: CDR1 SSHAT and CDR2 FNYEAQ (reference sequence). The CDR3 is 14 amino acids. CDR3 sequence: CASSLVLNTGELFF. CDR3 bases: TGTGCCAGCAGCTTAGTTCTGAACACCGGGGAGCTGTTTTTT.

This chain uses TRBV2 with TRBJ2-3; D is unclear. V dropped 8 bases and J dropped 4 bases, with 16 bases sitting between them. Looked up from germline, CDR1 is SNHLY and CDR2 is FYNNEI. CDR3 size: 14 residues. This chain's CDR3 is CASERKVAPDTQYF. The CDR3 nucleotides are TGTGCCAGCGAACGCAAGGTCGCCCCAGATACGCAGTATTTT.

The chain couples TRBV27 to TRBJ1-2; D is unclear. The V and J ends lost 6 bases and 1 base respectively, with 6 bases between them. The CDR3 extends over 12 amino acids. Germline V gene data show CDR1 as MNHEY and CDR2 as SMNVEV (reference sequence). The CDR3 DNA reads TGTGCCAGCAGATCAAATAACTATGGCTACACCTTC. Protein: CASRSNNYGYTF.

This clone was detected only a few times. CDR3 in amino acids: CASRPGTTNEKLFF. DNA for the CDR3: TGTGCCAGCAGGCCCGGTACGACTAATGAAAAACTGTTTTTT. V usage is TRBV7-9 and J usage is TRBJ1-4; no reliable D call. CDR3 length: 14 residues. Germline V gene sequence: CDR1 SEHNR, CDR2 FQNEAQ (reference sequence). V lost 6 bases and J 2 bases, leaving 10 bases between the germline ends.